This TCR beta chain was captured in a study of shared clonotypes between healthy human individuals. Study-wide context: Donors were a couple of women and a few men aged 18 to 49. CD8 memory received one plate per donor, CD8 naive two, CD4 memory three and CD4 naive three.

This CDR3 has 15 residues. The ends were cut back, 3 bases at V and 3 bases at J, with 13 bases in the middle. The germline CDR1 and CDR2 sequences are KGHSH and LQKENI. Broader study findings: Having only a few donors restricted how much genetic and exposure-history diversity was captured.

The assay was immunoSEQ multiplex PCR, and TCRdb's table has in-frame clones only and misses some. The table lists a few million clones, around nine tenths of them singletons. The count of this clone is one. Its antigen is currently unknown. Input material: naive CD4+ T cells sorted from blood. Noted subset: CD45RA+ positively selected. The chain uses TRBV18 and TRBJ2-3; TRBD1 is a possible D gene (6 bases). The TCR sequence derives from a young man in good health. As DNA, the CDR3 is TGTGCCAGCTCACCGCAGAGCAGGGGAACAGATACGCAGTATTTT. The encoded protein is CASSPQSRGTDTQYF. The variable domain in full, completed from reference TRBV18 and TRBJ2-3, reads NAGVMQNPRHLVRRRGQEARLRCSPMKGHSHVYWYRQLPEEGLKFMVYLQKENIIDESGMPKERFSAEFPKEGPSILRIQQVVRGDSAAYFCASSPQSRGTDTQYFGPGTRLTVL.